Listed here are 8 T cell receptor beta chains from one sample, sequenced in a study of cytomegalovirus exposure and HLA in healthy donors. Repertoires were generated with immunoSEQ multiplex PCR, while TCRdb's copy carries only in-frame clones and drops some. The table has some 240,000 clones, 70% to 90% seen once. Material: PBMCs. These receptors were collected from a woman aged 18-29 years in good health and CMV-seronegative.

V and J are TRBV5-1 and TRBJ2-7; D uncertain. The V gene's germline CDR1 is SGHRS and CDR2 YFSETQ. Trimming took 5 bases from V and 4 from J, leaving 10 bases between them. The CDR3 loop spans 12 amino acids. The CDR3 here is CASSPRGYEQYF. CDR3 DNA sequence: TGCGCCAGCAGTCCGAGAGGTTACGAGCAGTACTTC. Based on the CDR3 plus reference TRBV5-1 and TRBJ2-7, the full variable domain is KAGVTQTPRYLIKTRGQQVTLSCSPISGHRSVSWYQQTPGQGLQFLFEYFSETQRNKGNFPGRFSGRQFSNSRSEMNVSTLELGDSALYLCASSPRGYEQYFGPGTRLTVT.

The chain combines TRBV30 with TRBJ2-3; D unclear. The V gene's germline CDR1 is GTSNPN and CDR2 SVGIG (reference sequence). The CDR3 length is 11 residues. V was trimmed by 2 bases and J by 6 bases, leaving 6 bases between them. The CDR3 sequence is CAWSKKDTQYF. CDR3 DNA sequence: TGTGCCTGGAGTAAAAAGGATACGCAGTATTTT.

This chain links TRBV19 with TRBJ1-1, with D hard to call. The CDR3 length is 16 residues. V was trimmed by 0 bases and J by 1 base, leaving 12 bases between them. Germline V lookup: CDR1 LNHDA, CDR2 SQIVND (reference sequence). In DNA, the CDR3 is TGTGCCAGTAGTATAGACAGAACCAGGCCGAACACTGAAGCTTTCTTT. Translating it yields CASSIDRTRPNTEAFF.

The chain couples TRBV10-3 to TRBJ1-2; no firm D call. The CDR3 length is 12 residues. The V gene's germline CDR1 is ENHRY and CDR2 SYGVKD. V lost 4 bases, J lost 7 bases, and 10 bases lay in between. The CDR3 nucleotides are TGTGCCATCAGTGGTATGCAGCTTGGCTACACCTTC. Encoded protein: CAISGMQLGYTF.

The J gene is TRBJ2-2, the V gene TRBV25-1; 7 bases agree with TRBD1. V was pared by 6 bases and J by 6 bases, with 7 bases of the junction left unmatched. CDR1 is MGHDK and CDR2 is SYGVNS in the germline V gene. This CDR3 contains 14 residues. CDR3 sequence: CASSPTGLAGELFF. CDR3 DNA: TGTGCCAGCAGCCCGACAGGGCTAGCCGGGGAGCTGTTTTTT. The full variable domain, in which reference TRBV25-1 and TRBJ2-2 provide the parts outside the CDR3, is EADIYQTPRYLVIGTGKKITLECSQTMGHDKMYWYQQDPGMELHLIHYSYGVNSTEKGDLSSESTVSRIRTEHFPLTLESARPSHTSQYLCASSPTGLAGELFFGEGSRLTVL.

The chain couples TRBV30 to TRBJ1-1; 9 positions match TRBD1. V shed 4 bases, J shed 5 bases, and the junction held 5 bases outside the gene matches. The CDR3 loop spans 13 amino acids. Germline V gives CDR1 GTSNPN, CDR2 SVGIG (reference sequence). CDR3: CAWTLQGATEAFF. For the CDR3, the DNA is TGTGCCTGGACCCTACAGGGGGCAACTGAAGCTTTCTTT.

This clone was observed a few times. The CDR3 here is CASSTGGTGIEKLFF. The CDR3 DNA sequence: TGCGCCAGCAGTACCGGGGGGACAGGGATTGAAAAACTGTTTTTT. V and J are TRBV5-1 and TRBJ1-4; 9 bases line up with TRBD1. Trimming at V came to 5 bases and at J to 7 bases, leaving 9 bases not matched to a gene. Germline V CDR1 and CDR2: SGHRS, YFSETQ. The CDR3 spans 15 residues.

This clone was recorded only once. The chain employs TRBV7-9 and TRBJ2-1, with 8 bases fitting TRBD2. Losses at the gene ends were 5 bases for V and 4 bases for J; bases not matched to a gene: 7. This CDR3 is built from 15 residues. The germline gives CDR1 SEHNR, CDR2 FQNEAQ (reference sequence). Written as DNA, the CDR3 is TGTGCCAGCAGCCGAGCGGGGGTCAAATACAATGAGCAGTTCTTC. Its protein product is CASSRAGVKYNEQFF.